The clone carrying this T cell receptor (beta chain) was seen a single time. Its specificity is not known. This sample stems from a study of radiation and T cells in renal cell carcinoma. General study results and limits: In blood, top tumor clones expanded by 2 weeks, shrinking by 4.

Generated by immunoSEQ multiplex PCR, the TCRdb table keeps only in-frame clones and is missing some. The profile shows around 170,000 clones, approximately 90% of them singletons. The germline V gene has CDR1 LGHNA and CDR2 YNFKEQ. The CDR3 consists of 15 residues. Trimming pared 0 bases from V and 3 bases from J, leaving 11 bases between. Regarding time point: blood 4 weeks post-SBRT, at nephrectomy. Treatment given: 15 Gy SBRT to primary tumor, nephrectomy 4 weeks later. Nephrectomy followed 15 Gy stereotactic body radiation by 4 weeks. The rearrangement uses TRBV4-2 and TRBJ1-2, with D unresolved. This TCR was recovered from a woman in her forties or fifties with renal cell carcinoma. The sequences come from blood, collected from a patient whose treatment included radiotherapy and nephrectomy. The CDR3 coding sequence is TGTGCCAGCAGCCAAGATTCCGGTGAGGACTATGGCTACACCTTC. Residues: CASSQDSGEDYGYTF.